The 27 T cell receptor beta chains below were found in one sample sequenced in a study of T cells in Graves' hyperthyroidism and ophthalmopathy. RNA transcripts yielded amplified TCR beta CDR3 regions. An initial round of RT-PCR targeting the TCR CDR3 relied on the HTBI primer set. TCRdb used MiXCR to reprocess the multiplex PCR reads, holding one entry per CDR3 protein. The sample yields around 530,000 distinct CDR3 sequences, approximately 17% seen once. Specimen: blood. These receptors originate from a woman between 18 and 29 years old with Graves' ophthalmopathy.

This clonotype was counted a few times. J is TRBJ1-2 and V is TRBV29-1, with D possibly being TRBD1 (6 bases). V shed 4 bases and J shed 5 bases, with 14 bases lying between them. The CDR3 runs 13 residues. The germline V gene has CDR1 SQVTM and CDR2 ANQGSEA. This CDR3 is CSVAGAGVYGYTF. The CDR3, as DNA: TGCAGCGTTGCCGGGGCAGGGGTTTATGGCTACACCTTC.

This rearrangement joins TRBV6-1 to TRBJ2-2, with D perhaps given as TRBD1 or TRBD2 (6 bases each). The CDR3 consists of 14 residues. V was shortened by 6 bases and J by 7 bases, with 15 bases between the two germline ends. The germline gives CDR1 MNHNS, CDR2 SASEGT. CDR3 sequence: CASRRGALSGELFF. The DNA of the CDR3 is TGTGCCAGCAGGAGGGGGGCCCTTAGCGGGGAGCTGTTTTTT.

This sequence joins TRBV9 and TRBJ1-1, with D uncertain. CDR3 length equals 15 residues. Germline V gene data show CDR1 as SGDLS and CDR2 as YYNGEE. V was trimmed by 4 bases and J by 5 bases, leaving 18 bases between them. CDR3 sequence (DNA): TGTGCCAGCAGCCCCACGGGCGAGGAGGAAACTGAAGCTTTCTTT. It translates to CASSPTGEEETEAFF.

This clonotype was seen repeatedly, ten times or more. This chain uses TRBV10-3 with TRBJ2-7; D is possibly TRBD2 (6 bases). The germline V gene encodes CDR1 ENHRY and CDR2 SYGVKD. V lost 7 bases and J 0 bases, leaving 13 bases between the germline ends. This CDR3 is built from 14 residues. DNA of the CDR3: TGTGCCATCATGATAGCGGAGAACTCCTACGAGCAGTACTTC. Its translation: CAIMIAENSYEQYF.

There are many counts of this clonotype. This chain uses TRBV2 with TRBJ2-7; D might be TRBD2 (5 bases). CDR3 length equals 13 residues. The ends were cut back, 4 bases at V and 2 bases at J, with 9 bases in the middle. CDR1 and CDR2 from the germline V gene are SNHLY and FYNNEI. In DNA, the CDR3 is TGTGCCAGCAGTGTCGGACTGCCCTACGAGCAGTACTTC. It codes for CASSVGLPYEQYF.

The sample holds many counts of this clonotype. V gene TRBV12-3 or TRBV12-4 combines with J gene TRBJ2-7; tentatively, D is TRBD1 or TRBD2 (6 bases each). CDR3 size: 16 residues. The V end lost 7 bases, the J end lost 5 bases, and 24 bases lay between the germline ends. CDR3 amino acids: CASTPFGGITLHEQYF. The CDR3 bases are TGTGCCAGCACTCCCTTCGGGGGCATAACCCTCCACGAGCAGTACTTC.

This clonotype was detected a few times. The chain employs TRBV28 and TRBJ2-7, with D possibly called TRBD1 or TRBD2 (5 bases each). The CDR3 covers 13 residues. Per germline, CDR1 MDHEN and CDR2 SYDVKM. The V end lost 7 bases, the J end lost 1 base, and 11 bases lay between the germline ends. Written as DNA, the CDR3 is TGTGCCAGCAAAGGGACGGTATCCTACGAGCAGTACTTC. Translated, it gives CASKGTVSYEQYF.

This clonotype was found many times. The rearrangement joins TRBV7-2 to TRBJ2-1, with 11 bases fitting TRBD2. V trimming: 5 bases; J trimming: 8 bases; junction bases outside the gene matches: 11. The CDR3 length is 16 residues. Germline lookup yields CDR1 SGHTA and CDR2 FQGNSA. The CDR3 loop is CASSPTLAGGPDEQFF. In DNA form, the CDR3 reads TGTGCCAGCAGCCCCACCTTAGCGGGAGGGCCTGATGAGCAGTTCTTC. Combining the CDR3 with reference TRBV7-2 and TRBJ2-1 gives the whole variable domain GAGVSQSPSNKVTEKGKDVELRCDPISGHTALYWYRQSLGQGLEFLIYFQGNSAPDKSGLPSDRFSAERTGGSVSTLTIQRTQQEDSAVYLCASSPTLAGGPDEQFFGPGTRLTVL.

On this clonotype: The junction departs from germline at one end; a sequencing error may be responsible. The chain employs TRBV18 and TRBJ2-7; 8 bases align to TRBD1. Germline values: CDR1 KGHSH, CDR2 LQKENI. The CDR3 has 14 residues. The CDR3 is CANSLDRGSYEQYF. The CDR3, as DNA: TGTGCCAACTCACTCGACAGGGGATCCTACGAGCAGTACTTC.

The genes are TRBV19 and TRBJ1-1; possible D gene TRBD1, 5 bases. Trimming removed 0 bases from V and 2 bases from J, with 22 bases in between. CDR1 and CDR2 from the germline V gene are LNHDA and SQIVND (reference sequence). The CDR3 extends over 19 amino acids. In DNA form, the CDR3 reads TGTGCCAGTAGTATAGAGGCTGGAGAGGGGCCCCACCCAAACACTGAAGCTTTCTTT. As protein: CASSIEAGEGPHPNTEAFF.

This clonotype was seen many times. V is TRBV7-2 and J is TRBJ1-2; possibly TRBD1 for D (6 bases). CDR3 length: 15 amino acids. Germline assignment: CDR1 SGHTA and CDR2 FQGNSA. Trimming removed 5 bases from V and 2 bases from J, with 15 bases in between. In DNA form, the CDR3 reads TGTGCCAGCAGCCGAGCCGGTCAGGGGAACTATGGCTACACCTTC. Protein sequence: CASSRAGQGNYGYTF. Combining the CDR3 with reference TRBV7-2 and TRBJ1-2 gives the whole variable domain GAGVSQSPSNKVTEKGKDVELRCDPISGHTALYWYRQSLGQGLEFLIYFQGNSAPDKSGLPSDRFSAERTGGSVSTLTIQRTQQEDSAVYLCASSRAGQGNYGYTFGSGTRLTVV.

V is TRBV20-1 and J is TRBJ2-7, with a tentative D call TRBD2 (6 bases). The CDR3 covers 16 residues. V lost 0 bases to trimming and J lost 0 bases, with 15 bases between them. The germline V gene has CDR1 DFQATT and CDR2 SNEGSKA (reference sequence). CDR3: CSARDFRGRDSYEQYF. For the CDR3, the DNA is TGCAGTGCTAGAGATTTTAGAGGGCGGGACTCCTACGAGCAGTACTTC.

V gene TRBV20-1 combines with J gene TRBJ2-1, with 11 bases lining up with TRBD1. Germline V gives CDR1 DFQATT, CDR2 SNEGSKA (reference sequence). The CDR3 length is 18 residues. V dropped 1 base and J dropped 1; count of bases not matched to a gene: 9. DNA for the CDR3: TGCAGTGCTAGAGGCGGGCGGACAGGGGGCATTTCCTACAATGAGCAGTTCTTC. Encoded protein: CSARGGRTGGISYNEQFF.

J is TRBJ2-7 and V is TRBV20-1; D might be TRBD1 (5 bases). The CDR3 extends over 13 amino acids. Germline V gene lookup returns CDR1 DFQATT and CDR2 SNEGSKA (reference sequence). Trimming pared 2 bases from V and 1 base from J, leaving 9 bases between. CDR3 amino acids: CSARLAGSYEQYF. In nucleotides, the CDR3 is TGCAGTGCTAGACTCGCAGGGTCCTACGAGCAGTACTTC.

This clonotype was seen only a few times. The V and J genes are TRBV28 and TRBJ1-3, with D unclear. Trimming removed 7 bases at V and 0 bases at J, with 13 bases between. CDR3 length: 15 amino acids. Germline CDR1 and CDR2: MDHEN and SYDVKM. The CDR3 protein is CASKTFTYSGNTIYF. The CDR3 bases are TGTGCCAGCAAAACTTTTACCTACTCTGGAAACACCATATATTTT.

Ten or more counts support this clonotype. V is TRBV7-8 and J is TRBJ1-2, with 11 nucleotides matching TRBD1. CDR1 is SGHVS, CDR2 FQNEAQ, per germline. The length of the CDR3 is 14 residues. V dropped 5 bases and J dropped 6; count of bases not matched to a gene: 5. The CDR3 bases are TGTGCCAGCAGCCTGGACAGGGGGCAAGATGGCTACACCTTC. It translates to CASSLDRGQDGYTF. Based on the CDR3 plus reference TRBV7-8 and TRBJ1-2, the full variable domain is GAGVSQSPRYKVAKRGQDVALRCDPISGHVSLFWYQQALGQGPEFLTYFQNEAQLDKSGLPSDRFFAERPEGSVSTLKIQRTQQEDSAVYLCASSLDRGQDGYTFGSGTRLTVV.

Regarding this clonotype: One base away lies a much larger clone, so this may be a sequencing read error. The chain combines TRBV13 with TRBJ2-1; perhaps TRBD1 as D (5 bases). The assigned J gene may be wrong: the sequence end matches TRBJ2-7 better. CDR3 length: 14 residues. CDR1 and CDR2 (germline): PRHDT, FYEKMQ (reference sequence). DNA of the CDR3: TGTGCCAGCAGTTATAGGGGAACCTACAATGAGCAGTACTTC. This sequence encodes CASSYRGTYNEQYF.

This clonotype was seen a handful of times. V usage is TRBV9 and J usage is TRBJ2-5, with a tentative D call TRBD1 (5 bases). Between the trimmed V and J ends, which lost 4 bases and 5 bases, there was a span of 15 bases. Germline V CDR1 and CDR2: SGDLS, YYNGEE. The CDR3 contains 14 residues. This chain's CDR3 is CASSPYGRGETQYF. CDR3 in DNA: TGTGCCAGCAGCCCCTATGGAAGGGGCGAGACCCAGTACTTC.

This clonotype was found a few times. The chain combines TRBV20-1 with TRBJ2-1; the match to TRBD2 covers 8 bases. Germline V gene lookup returns CDR1 DFQATT and CDR2 SNEGSKA (reference sequence). Trimming took 6 bases from V and 0 from J; bases not matched to a gene: 10. This CDR3 has 16 amino acids. This CDR3 is CSATIAGTSSYNEQFF. The CDR3, as DNA: TGCAGTGCAACGATAGCGGGAACCAGCTCCTACAATGAGCAGTTCTTC.

This clonotype appeared many times. The rearrangement links TRBV11-3 to TRBJ2-1; possibly TRBD1 or TRBD2 for D (5 bases each). The CDR3 is 16 residues long. V gave up 1 base and J gave up 0 bases, with 10 bases separating them. The germline V gene has CDR1 SGHNT and CDR2 YENEEA. Here the CDR3 DNA reads TGTGCCAGCAGCTTAGGGGCAGGGAGCTCCTACAATGAGCAGTTCTTC. Its protein is CASSLGAGSSYNEQFF.

This clonotype was picked up a small number of times. The V call is TRBV20-1, the J call TRBJ1-1; the D is unclear. The V gene lost 1 base and the J gene lost 3 bases, with 12 bases spanning the gap. The CDR3 extends over 14 amino acids. The germline V gene has CDR1 DFQATT and CDR2 SNEGSKA (reference sequence). The DNA of the CDR3 is TGCAGTGCTAGAGCTGGGTTTTGGGACACTGAAGCTTTCTTT. It yields the protein CSARAGFWDTEAFF.

The sample holds many counts of this clonotype. The rearrangement links TRBV27 to TRBJ1-5, with a tentative D call TRBD1 (6 bases). From germline, CDR1 is MNHEY and CDR2 SMNVEV (reference sequence). Deletions cut 5 bases from V and 4 bases from J, with 12 bases between. The CDR3 runs to 14 residues. The CDR3 DNA follows: TGTGCCAGCAGTCCCCGGACAGTTAATCAGCCCCAGCATTTT. This translates into CASSPRTVNQPQHF.

At least ten counts were recorded for this clonotype. J is TRBJ1-5 and V is TRBV27; no definite D call. Germline V gene data show CDR1 as MNHEY and CDR2 as SMNVEV (reference sequence). The CDR3 is made up of 12 amino acids. Trimming left V 3 bases short and J 4 bases short, with 4 bases between. The chain's CDR3 is CASSFPNQPQHF. The CDR3 region has the DNA TGTGCCAGCAGTTTCCCAAATCAGCCCCAGCATTTT.

Many counts were recorded for this clonotype. The CDR3 coding sequence is TGTGCCAGCACCGTGACAGGGGCCCCCTACGAGCAGTACTTC. Translation gives CASTVTGAPYEQYF. The genes are TRBV13 and TRBJ2-7; TRBD1 agrees at 8 bases. This CDR3 region has 14 residues. Trimming removed 7 bases from V and 2 bases from J; junction bases left unmatched: 7. The germline CDR1 and CDR2 sequences are PRHDT and FYEKMQ (reference sequence). Combining the CDR3 with reference TRBV13 and TRBJ2-7 gives the whole variable domain AAGVIQSPRHLIKEKRETATLKCYPIPRHDTVYWYQQGPGQDPQFLISFYEKMQSDKGSIPDRFSAQQFSDYHSELNMSSLELGDSALYFCASTVTGAPYEQYFGPGTRLTVT.

V and J are TRBV10-3 and TRBJ1-2; 10 positions agree with TRBD1. Per the germline V gene, CDR1 is ENHRY and CDR2 is SYGVKD. The CDR3 covers 18 residues. J lost 5 bases, V lost 2 bases, and 14 bases had no gene match. The CDR3 loop is CAISETWRTGGGSYGYTF. The DNA of the CDR3 is TGTGCCATCAGTGAGACATGGAGGACAGGGGGTGGTTCTTATGGCTACACCTTC.

This clonotype has just a few counts. The V gene is TRBV27, the J gene TRBJ2-7; D gene ambiguous. CDR3 length equals 14 residues. V lost 3 bases, J lost 7 bases, and 16 bases lay in between. Germline CDR1 reads MNHEY; CDR2 reads SMNVEV (reference sequence). CDR3 loop: CASSFPGPGREQYF. DNA of the CDR3: TGTGCCAGCAGTTTCCCTGGGCCCGGAAGGGAGCAGTACTTC.

The rearrangement uses TRBV28 and TRBJ2-4, with a possible D match to TRBD1 (6 bases). The CDR3 covers 13 residues. From germline, CDR1 is MDHEN and CDR2 SYDVKM. Trimming took 2 bases from V and 12 from J, leaving 14 bases between them. Here the CDR3 reads CASSLGQTGSQYF. The CDR3 DNA sequence: TGTGCCAGCAGTTTAGGGCAAACAGGGAGTCAGTACTTC.